This T cell receptor beta chain comes out of a study of T cell responses to AZD1222 COVID-19 vaccine. TCRdb's table, derived via immunoSEQ multiplex PCR, lists solely in-frame clones and lacks some. Counted here are about 60,000 clones, over 80% occurring once; the ten biggest clones make up about 7%. Findings and limits, study-wide: Dominant CD4 TCR responses targeted spike regions 160-218 and 743-854. Among those given AZD1222, only five to seven were seropositive at baseline.

Details on this clone: The antigen remains unidentified.

Losses at the gene ends were 1 base for V and 6 bases for J; bases not matched to a gene: 10. The CDR3 consists of 16 residues. Germline CDR1 SGDLS, CDR2 YYNGEE. The origin of this receptor is an adult in good health. The chain has TRBV9 and TRBJ2-1, with 7 bases identical to TRBD2. Material: peripheral blood, obtained on day 0 of AZD1222 vaccination. CDR3 nucleotide sequence: TGTGCCAGCAGCGTAATCGGCGGGGGACCCCTCAATGAGCAGTTCTTC. It codes for CASSVIGGGPLNEQFF. Full variable domain (missing parts from reference TRBV9 and TRBJ2-1): DSGVTQTPKHLITATGQRVTLRCSPRSGDLSVYWYQQSLDQGLQFLIQYYNGEERAKGNILERFSAQQFPDLHSELNLSSLELGDSALYFCASSVIGGGPLNEQFFGPGTRLTVL.